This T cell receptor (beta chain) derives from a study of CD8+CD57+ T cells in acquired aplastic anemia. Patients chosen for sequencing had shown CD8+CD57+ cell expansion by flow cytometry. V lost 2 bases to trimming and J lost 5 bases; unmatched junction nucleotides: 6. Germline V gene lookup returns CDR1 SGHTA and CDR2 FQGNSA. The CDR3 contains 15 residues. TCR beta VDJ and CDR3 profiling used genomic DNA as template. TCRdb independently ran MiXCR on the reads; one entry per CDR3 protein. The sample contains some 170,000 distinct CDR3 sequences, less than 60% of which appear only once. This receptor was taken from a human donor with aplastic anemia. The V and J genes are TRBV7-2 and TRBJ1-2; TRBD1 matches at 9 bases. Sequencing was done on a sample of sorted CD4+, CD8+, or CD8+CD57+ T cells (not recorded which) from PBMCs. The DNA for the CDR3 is TGTGCCAGCAGCTTAAATACAGGGACAGGGTATGGCTACACCTTC. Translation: CASSLNTGTGYGYTF. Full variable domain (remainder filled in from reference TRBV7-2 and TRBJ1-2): GAGVSQSPSNKVTEKGKDVELRCDPISGHTALYWYRQSLGQGLEFLIYFQGNSAPDKSGLPSDRFSAERTGGSVSTLTIQRTQQEDSAVYLCASSLNTGTGYGYTFGSGTRLTVV.